The 21 T cell receptor beta chains reported below all come from one sample, sequenced in a study of STAT5B mutations in CD4+ large granular lymphocyte leukemia. TCRdb keeps only in-frame clones here, not all; method: immunoSEQ multiplex PCR. The profile shows about 35,000 clones, 55% to 80% of them singletons. The sample was CD4+ T cells from blood buffy coats. The receptors here all came from a human donor in good health.

The rearrangement joins TRBV5-1 to TRBJ1-1, with a possible D match to TRBD1 (6 bases). This CDR3 region has 16 residues. Trimming shortened V by 4 bases and J by 0 bases, and 16 bases separated the two germline ends. Germline V gives CDR1 SGHRS, CDR2 YFSETQ. This CDR3 reads CASSGGQIFMNTEAFF. DNA of the CDR3: TGCGCCAGCAGCGGTGGACAGATATTCATGAACACTGAAGCTTTCTTT.

The CDR3 DNA sequence: TGTGCCAGCAGCACGGGACAGCACTATGGCTACACCTTC. This codes for CASSTGQHYGYTF. The chain recombines TRBV7-9 with TRBJ1-2; 7 positions agree with TRBD1. The CDR3 length is 13 residues. V lost 5 bases, J lost 3 bases, and 3 bases stayed unmatched. CDR1 is SEHNR and CDR2 is FQNEAQ in the germline V gene (reference sequence).

This clone has a single count. V gene TRBV6-4 combines with J gene TRBJ2-6, with D perhaps matching TRBD1 (5 bases). The CDR3 loop spans 15 amino acids. Germline V gene lookup returns CDR1 MRHNA and CDR2 SNTAGT. The V end was cut by 4 bases, the J end by 4 bases, with 11 bases between. CDR3 DNA sequence: TGTGCCAGCAGTGTTCAACCAGGGGGGGCCAACGTCCTGACTTTC. It codes for CASSVQPGGANVLTF.

The CDR3 here is CASSQTWGSREAFF. Here the CDR3 DNA reads TGTGCCAGCAGTCAAACTTGGGGGTCCCGGGAAGCTTTCTTT. This chain links TRBV6-5 with TRBJ1-1; perhaps TRBD1 as D (5 bases). Germline V CDR1 and CDR2: MNHEY, SVGAGI. V was clipped by 5 bases and J by 8 bases, with 18 bases between them. The CDR3 consists of 14 residues.

This chain joins TRBV11-2 and TRBJ1-1; no clear D gene. Trimming left V 1 base short and J 0 bases short, with 6 bases between. The CDR3 consists of 14 residues. Germline CDR1 is SGHAT and CDR2 is FQNNGV. CDR3 protein: CASSLVALNTEAFF. The DNA of the CDR3 is TGTGCCAGCAGCTTAGTAGCCCTGAACACTGAAGCTTTCTTT.

The rearrangement links TRBV11-3 to TRBJ2-5; no definite D call. Germline CDR1 SGHNT, CDR2 YENEEA. The CDR3 has 14 residues. Trimming stripped 5 bases from V and 1 base from J, with 11 bases between. The CDR3 bases are TGTGCCAGCAGCCCCGGGTCGCCCCAAGAGACCCAGTACTTC. This translates into CASSPGSPQETQYF.

This chain links TRBV5-1 with TRBJ2-3, with unresolved D. The length of the CDR3 is 15 residues. Trimming took 1 base from V and 2 from J, leaving 11 bases between them. The germline gives CDR1 SGHRS, CDR2 YFSETQ. The CDR3 DNA reads as TGCGCCAGCAGCTTGAGGGCAGCCCACACAGATACGCAGTATTTT. Its translation: CASSLRAAHTDTQYF. Full variable domain (missing parts from reference TRBV5-1 and TRBJ2-3): KAGVTQTPRYLIKTRGQQVTLSCSPISGHRSVSWYQQTPGQGLQFLFEYFSETQRNKGNFPGRFSGRQFSNSRSEMNVSTLELGDSALYLCASSLRAAHTDTQYFGPGTRLTVL.

The rearrangement uses TRBV6-5 and TRBJ2-7, with D possibly being TRBD1 (6 bases). CDR1 and CDR2 (germline): MNHEY, SVGAGI. Between the trimmed V and J ends, which lost 7 bases and 0 bases, there was a span of 10 bases. The CDR3 is 13 residues long. The CDR3 reads CASTDRSSYEQYF. The CDR3 region has the DNA TGTGCCAGCACCGACAGGAGCTCCTACGAGCAGTACTTC.

V gene TRBV4-3 combines with J gene TRBJ2-1, with TRBD2 identical over 7 bases. Germline CDR1 LGHNA, CDR2 YSLEER. The CDR3 has 18 amino acids. The trim removed 0 bases at V and 0 bases at J, leaving 8 bases unmatched. CDR3 nucleotide sequence: TGCGCCAGCAGCCAAGACTCTCTAGCGGATCTCTCCTACAATGAGCAGTTCTTC. This codes for CASSQDSLADLSYNEQFF.

This chain connects TRBV4-3 to TRBJ2-1, with 14 nucleotides matching TRBD2. This CDR3 is built from 15 residues. V was clipped by 1 base and J by 10 bases; unmatched bases: 3. Germline CDR1 LGHNA, CDR2 YSLEER. CDR3 loop: CASSQGGLAGVEQFF. The CDR3 bases are TGCGCCAGCAGCCAAGGGGGACTAGCGGGGGTAGAGCAGTTCTTC.

The chain recombines TRBV4-2 with TRBJ2-3; D call uncertain. CDR1 and CDR2 (germline): LGHNA, YNFKEQ. The germline V and J ends were trimmed by 0 bases and 1 base, with 14 bases remaining between them. This CDR3 region has 17 residues. The CDR3 bases are TGTGCCAGCAGCCAAGATCTAATAGTACAAGGCACAGATACGCAGTATTTT. Its translation is CASSQDLIVQGTDTQYF.

CDR3 coding DNA: TGCAGCGTTAAAAGGCCCTGGACAGACACAGATACGCAGTATTTT. Amino acid sequence: CSVKRPWTDTDTQYF. This chain uses TRBV29-1 with TRBJ2-3; tentatively, D is TRBD1 (6 bases). V lost 5 bases and J lost 2, with 17 bases in between. CDR1 SQVTM and CDR2 ANQGSEA come from the germline V gene. This CDR3 is 15 amino acids long.

V usage is TRBV2 and J usage is TRBJ2-3; D might be TRBD2 (5 bases). This CDR3 has 15 amino acids. Germline CDR1 SNHLY, CDR2 FYNNEI. Deletions cut 6 bases from V and 0 bases from J, with 13 bases between. The CDR3: CASSPDGRSTDTQYF. The CDR3, as DNA: TGTGCCAGCAGCCCGGATGGGAGAAGCACAGATACGCAGTATTTT.

The chain uses TRBV11-2 and TRBJ2-1, with a weak D call TRBD1 (7 bases). V was shortened by 5 bases and J by 4 bases, with 15 bases between the two germline ends. The CDR3 runs to 15 residues. Per germline, CDR1 SGHAT and CDR2 FQNNGV. The CDR3 reads CASSPTRGPYNEQFF. The CDR3 DNA sequence: TGTGCCAGCAGCCCGACTAGGGGGCCATACAATGAGCAGTTCTTC.

This clone has more than one count but fewer than ten. The CDR3 DNA reads as TGCGCCAGCAGCCACGGGACAGGGAGGAACACTGAAGCTTTCTTT. The encoded protein is CASSHGTGRNTEAFF. The genes are TRBV5-1 and TRBJ1-1, with TRBD1 matching over 9 bases. CDR1 is SGHRS and CDR2 is YFSETQ in the germline V gene. The J segment lost 1 base and the V segment lost 4 bases, leaving 5 bases of the junction unmatched. CDR3 length: 15 residues.

This clone was seen only once. The chain has TRBV7-2 and TRBJ2-1; D might be TRBD2 (6 bases). V lost 1 base and J 9 bases, leaving 13 bases between the germline ends. Germline V gene data show CDR1 as SGHTA and CDR2 as FQGNSA. The CDR3 has 14 amino acids. CDR3 protein: CASSLGGSGGEQFF. DNA for the CDR3: TGTGCCAGCAGCTTAGGCGGTAGCGGCGGTGAGCAGTTCTTC.

This clone was counted only a few times. V usage is TRBV10-1 and J usage is TRBJ2-1; D uncertain. Germline V gives CDR1 WNHNN, CDR2 SYGVQD (reference sequence). The CDR3 spans 12 residues. With 0 bases removed from V and 12 bases from J, the gap between germline ends came to 9 bases. The CDR3 nucleotides are TGCGCCAGCAGTGAGTCGACGGCCGGGCAGTTCTTC. Translating it yields CASSESTAGQFF.

This chain uses TRBV2 with TRBJ2-3, with D unclear. The CDR3 consists of 14 residues. Germline-derived CDR1 and CDR2 are SNHLY and FYNNEI. The V end was cut by 10 bases, the J end by 3 bases, with 17 bases between. The CDR3 spells CATSRGQSTDTQYF. The DNA of the CDR3 is TGTGCCACGTCTAGAGGCCAGTCAACAGATACGCAGTATTTT.

There are a few counts of this clone. This chain uses TRBV25-1 with TRBJ1-5; tentatively, D is TRBD1 (5 bases). Germline V gene sequence: CDR1 MGHDK, CDR2 SYGVNS. The CDR3 sequence is 11 residues long. The CDR3 bases are TGTGCGACGGGGGTTCACCAGCCCCAGCATTTT. This gives the protein CATGVHQPQHF.

The CDR3 is CAISDEGANTGNTIYF. The CDR3 DNA reads as TGTGCCATCAGTGACGAGGGGGCCAATACTGGAAACACCATATATTTT. This sequence joins TRBV10-3 and TRBJ1-3, with 7 bases that match TRBD1. The CDR3 consists of 16 residues. CDR1 ENHRY and CDR2 SYGVKD come from the germline V gene. J was trimmed by 2 bases and V by 3 bases; bases with no gene match: 7.

This chain connects TRBV5-4 to TRBJ1-5; D possibly corresponds to TRBD1 (5 bases). Looked up from germline, CDR1 is SGHNT and CDR2 is YYREEE (reference sequence). The CDR3 covers 14 residues. V lost 0 bases, J lost 6 bases, and 10 bases lay in between. The CDR3 is CASSLAGTGQPQHF. In DNA form, the CDR3 reads TGTGCCAGCAGCTTGGCAGGGACGGGTCAGCCCCAGCATTTT.